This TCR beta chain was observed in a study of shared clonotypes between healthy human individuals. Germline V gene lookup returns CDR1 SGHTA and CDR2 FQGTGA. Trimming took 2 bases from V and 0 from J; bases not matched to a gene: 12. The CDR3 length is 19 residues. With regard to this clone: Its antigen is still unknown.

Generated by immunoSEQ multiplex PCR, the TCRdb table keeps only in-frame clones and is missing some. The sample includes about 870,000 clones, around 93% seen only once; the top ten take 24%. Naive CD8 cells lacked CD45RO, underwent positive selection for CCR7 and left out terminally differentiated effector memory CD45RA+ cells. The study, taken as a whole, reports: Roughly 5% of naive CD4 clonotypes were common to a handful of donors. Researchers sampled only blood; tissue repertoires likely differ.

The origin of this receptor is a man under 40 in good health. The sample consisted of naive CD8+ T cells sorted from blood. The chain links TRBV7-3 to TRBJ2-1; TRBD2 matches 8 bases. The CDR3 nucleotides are TGTGCCAGCAGCTTATTAGGGGCCCAGCGGGGGAGCTCCTACAATGAGCAGTTCTTC. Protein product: CASSLLGAQRGSSYNEQFF. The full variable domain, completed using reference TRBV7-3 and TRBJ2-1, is GAGVSQTPSNKVTEKGKYVELRCDPISGHTALYWYRQSLGQGPEFLIYFQGTGAADDSGLPNDRFFAVRPEGSVSTLKIQRTERGDSAVYLCASSLLGAQRGSSYNEQFFGPGTRLTVL.